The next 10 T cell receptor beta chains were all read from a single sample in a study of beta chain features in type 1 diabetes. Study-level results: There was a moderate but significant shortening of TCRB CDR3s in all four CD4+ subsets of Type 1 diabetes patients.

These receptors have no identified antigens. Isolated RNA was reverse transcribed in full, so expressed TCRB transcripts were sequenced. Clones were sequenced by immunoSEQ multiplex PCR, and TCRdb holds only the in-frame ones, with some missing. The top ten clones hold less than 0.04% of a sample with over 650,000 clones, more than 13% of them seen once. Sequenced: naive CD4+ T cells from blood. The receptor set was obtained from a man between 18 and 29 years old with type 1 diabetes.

The DNA for the CDR3 is TGTGCCAGCAGTGTGGAGGGATCAGGTGGAAACACCATATATTTT. Amino acid sequence: CASSVEGSGGNTIYF. The chain uses TRBV2 and TRBJ1-3; D gene unclear. The germline CDR1 and CDR2 sequences are SNHLY and FYNNEI. V was clipped by 4 bases and J by 3 bases, with 13 bases between them. The CDR3 runs 15 residues.

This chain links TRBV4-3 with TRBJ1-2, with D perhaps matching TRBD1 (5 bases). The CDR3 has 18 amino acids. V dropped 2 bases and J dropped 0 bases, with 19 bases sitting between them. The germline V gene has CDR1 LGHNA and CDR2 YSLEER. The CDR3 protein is CASSQLDTEINSNYGYTF. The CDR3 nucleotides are TGCGCCAGCAGCCAACTGGACACGGAAATTAATTCTAACTATGGCTACACCTTC.

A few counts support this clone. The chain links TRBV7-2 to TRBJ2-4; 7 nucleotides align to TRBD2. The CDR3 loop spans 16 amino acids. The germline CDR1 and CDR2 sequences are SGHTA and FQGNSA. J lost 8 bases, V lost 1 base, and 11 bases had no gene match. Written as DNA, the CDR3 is TGTGCCAGCAGCTTAGTTAACACCCTGGCGGGGGACATTCAGTACTTC. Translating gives CASSLVNTLAGDIQYF.

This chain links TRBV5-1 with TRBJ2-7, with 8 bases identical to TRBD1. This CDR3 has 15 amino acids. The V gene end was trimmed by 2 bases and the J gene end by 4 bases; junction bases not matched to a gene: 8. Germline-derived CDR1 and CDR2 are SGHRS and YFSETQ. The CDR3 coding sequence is TGCGCCAGCAGCTTTCGGACAGGGATAGGGTACGAGCAGTACTTC. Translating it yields CASSFRTGIGYEQYF.

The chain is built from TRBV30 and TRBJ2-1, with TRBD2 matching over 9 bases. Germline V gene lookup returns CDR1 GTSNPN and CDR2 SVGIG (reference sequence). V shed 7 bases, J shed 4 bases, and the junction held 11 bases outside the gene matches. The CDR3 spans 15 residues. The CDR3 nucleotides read TGTGCCTTGGCATCTAGCGGGACCAATTACAATGAGCAGTTCTTC. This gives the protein CALASSGTNYNEQFF.

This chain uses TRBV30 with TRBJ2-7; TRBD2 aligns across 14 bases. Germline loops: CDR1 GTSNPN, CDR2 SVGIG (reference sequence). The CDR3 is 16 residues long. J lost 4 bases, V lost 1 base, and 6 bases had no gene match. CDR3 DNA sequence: TGTGCCTGGAGTGAATTGGGACTAGCGGGAGCTTACGAGCAGTACTTC. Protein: CAWSELGLAGAYEQYF.

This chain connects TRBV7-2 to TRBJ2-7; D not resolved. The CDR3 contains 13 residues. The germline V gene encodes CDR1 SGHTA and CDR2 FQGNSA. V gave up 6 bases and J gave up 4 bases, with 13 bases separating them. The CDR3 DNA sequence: TGTGCCAGCAGACCAGCATCAACTTACGAGCAGTACTTC. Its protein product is CASRPASTYEQYF.

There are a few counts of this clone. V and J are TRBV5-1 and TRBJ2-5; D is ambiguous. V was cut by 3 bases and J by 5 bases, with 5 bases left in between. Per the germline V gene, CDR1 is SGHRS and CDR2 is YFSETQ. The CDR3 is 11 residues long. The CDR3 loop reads CASSSSETQYF. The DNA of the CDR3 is TGCGCCAGCAGCTCCTCGGAGACCCAGTACTTC.

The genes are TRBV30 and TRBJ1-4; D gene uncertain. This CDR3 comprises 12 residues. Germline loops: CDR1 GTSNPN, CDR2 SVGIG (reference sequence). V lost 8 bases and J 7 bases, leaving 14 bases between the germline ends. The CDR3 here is CAVKEGFEKLFF. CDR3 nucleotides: TGTGCCGTAAAAGAGGGTTTTGAAAAACTGTTTTTT.

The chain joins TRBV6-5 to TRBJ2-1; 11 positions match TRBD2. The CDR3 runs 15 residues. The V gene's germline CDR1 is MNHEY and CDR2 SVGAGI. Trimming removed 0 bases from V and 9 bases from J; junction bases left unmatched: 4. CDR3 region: CASSYSLAGGFEQFF. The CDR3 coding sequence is TGTGCCAGCAGTTACTCTTTAGCGGGAGGGTTTGAGCAGTTCTTC.